This is a list of T cell receptor beta chains from one sample in a study of T-cell memory formation after mild COVID-19. TCRdb passed the 5' RACE reads through MiXCR, listing each CDR3 protein once. The data contain about 190,000 distinct CDR3 sequences, roughly a tenth of them singletons. The source material was PBMCs or a T cell subset sorted from them (not recorded which). The origin of the receptors is a man aged 18 to 30 who had mild COVID-19 (a few samples of this study predate the infection). Cell type and time point are not known. CDR3s include the opening cysteine and the closing phenylalanine or tryptophan. Fields, in order: clone size, D gene, J gene, V gene, CDR3 DNA, CDR3 protein. A D gene is named only where the DNA matches it firmly. Size is omitted from some rows. Given values are once, few, many or a class for expanded clones.

>few|TRBD1|TRBJ2-7|TRBV20-1
TGCAGTGCGTCGACAGGGGGAGTCTACGAGCAGTACTTC
CSASTGGVYEQYF
>few|.|TRBJ2-6|TRBV7-3
TGTGCCAGCAGCTTCGTCTCTGGGGCCAACGTCCTGACTTTC
CASSFVSGANVLTF
>few|TRBD1|TRBJ1-6|TRBV15
TGTGCCACCAGCGGACATCAGGGGGACGGGTCACCCCTCCATTTT
CATSGHQGDGSPLHF
>.|TRBD1|TRBJ2-1|TRBV6-5
TGTGCCAGCAAGATTCGGGACAGGGAGACCTACAATGAGCAGTTCTTC
CASKIRDRETYNEQFF
>many|TRBD1|TRBJ1-1|TRBV7-9
TGTGCCAGCAGCATGAGACAGGGAGAAGCTTTCTTT
CASSMRQGEAFF
>many|.|TRBJ2-1|TRBV20-1
TGCAGTGCTAGAGACCCTGGGCTGGGGGACAATGAGCAGTTCTTC
CSARDPGLGDNEQFF
>.|TRBD1|TRBJ1-3|TRBV6-5
TGTGCCAGCAGGACAGGGTCTGGAAACCCCATATATTTT
CASRTGSGNPIYF
>.|TRBD1|TRBJ1-6|TRBV18
TGTGCCAGCTCACCACGCGGGACAGCTAGCTCCTATAATTCACCCCTCCACTTT
CASSPRGTASSYNSPLHF
>.|.|TRBJ1-1|TRBV7-2
TGTGCCAGCAGCTCCCAACAGAACACTGAAGCTTTCTTT
CASSSQQNTEAFF
>once|TRBD1|TRBJ2-1|TRBV6-5
TGTGCCAGCAGTTACTCGAACGCACAGGGGGCTTACGAGCAGTTCTTC
CASSYSNAQGAYEQFF
>many|TRBD1|TRBJ1-5|TRBV6-5
TGTGCCAGCAGTCGAATATCCGGGACAGGGGGGGATCAGCCCCAGCATTTT
CASSRISGTGGDQPQHF
>few|TRBD2|TRBJ2-1|TRBV7-2
TGTGCCAGCAGTTGGCGGGGGGGGAATGAGCAGTTCTTC
CASSWRGGNEQFF
>few|.|TRBJ2-7|TRBV9
TGTGCCAGCAGCGCCTCCCGGGACCACGCGGAGCAGTACTTC
CASSASRDHAEQYF
>many|TRBD1|TRBJ2-5|TRBV5-1
TGCGCCAGCAGCACCCGGACAGGAGTAGAAGAGACCCAGTACTTC
CASSTRTGVEETQYF
>.|.|TRBJ2-3|TRBV20-1
TGCAGTGCCGGGGGTGCCCTAGGGGGCACAGATACGCAGTATTTT
CSAGGALGGTDTQYF
>many|TRBD1|TRBJ2-3|TRBV5-1
TGCGCCAGCAGCCGGGGACAGACAGACGCAGATACGCAGTATTTT
CASSRGQTDADTQYF
>.|.|TRBJ2-2|TRBV5-1
TGCGCCAGCAGCTTATTCACCGGGGAGCTGTTTTTT
CASSLFTGELFF
>.|.|TRBJ2-3|TRBV28
TGTGCCAGCACAAGACAGGATGCACCAGATACGCAGTATTTT
CASTRQDAPDTQYF
>.|.|TRBJ1-2|TRBV7-8
TGTGCCAGCAGCCTCCCAGGCAGTCCTAACTATGGCTACACCTTC
CASSLPGSPNYGYTF
>.|.|TRBJ2-6|TRBV29-1
TGCAGCGTTGCGGGCTCTGGGGCCAACGTCCTGACTTTC
CSVAGSGANVLTF
>.|.|TRBJ1-3|TRBV12-3/TRBV12-4
TGTGCCAGCACCACGACGGGAGGAAACACCATATATTTT
CASTTTGGNTIYF
>few|.|TRBJ1-1|TRBV11-2
TGTGCCAGCAGCCCAGGTGGGTGGGAGGCCACTGAAGCTTTCTTT
CASSPGGWEATEAFF
>many|TRBD2|TRBJ2-7|TRBV7-2
TGTGCCAGCAGCTTAGCGCGGGGGAGCTACGAGCAGTACTTC
CASSLARGSYEQYF